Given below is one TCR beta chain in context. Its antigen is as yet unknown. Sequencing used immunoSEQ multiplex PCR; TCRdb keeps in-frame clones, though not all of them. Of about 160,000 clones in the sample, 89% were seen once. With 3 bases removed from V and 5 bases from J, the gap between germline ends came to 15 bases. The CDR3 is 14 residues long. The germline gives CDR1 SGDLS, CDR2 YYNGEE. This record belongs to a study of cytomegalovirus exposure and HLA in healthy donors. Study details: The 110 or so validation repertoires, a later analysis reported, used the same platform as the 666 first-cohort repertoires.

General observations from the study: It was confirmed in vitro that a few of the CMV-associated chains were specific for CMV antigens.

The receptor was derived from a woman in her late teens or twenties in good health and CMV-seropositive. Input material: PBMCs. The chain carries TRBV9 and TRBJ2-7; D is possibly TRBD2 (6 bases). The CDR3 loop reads CASSAEEGVHEQYF. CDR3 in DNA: TGTGCCAGCAGCGCGGAGGAGGGTGTCCACGAGCAGTACTTC.